Listed below are T cell receptor beta chains from one sample, sequenced in a study of blood T cells in healthy people across ages. TCRdb fed the 5' RACE reads into MiXCR, producing one record per CDR3 protein. The sample consists of about 970,000 distinct CDR3 sequences, just over 50% of them appearing once. The sample comprised blood. These receptors were collected from a woman aged 60-75 years in good health. Both conserved end residues are part of each CDR3. Each record gives: J gene, V gene, CDR3 protein.

J gene: TRBJ2-1; V gene: TRBV12-3/TRBV12-4; CDR3 protein: CASQAGLEIGEQFF
J gene: TRBJ2-7; V gene: TRBV20-1; CDR3 protein: CSASMDGTYEQYF
J gene: TRBJ2-3; V gene: TRBV4-2; CDR3 protein: CASSHTGPGSGTDTQYF
J gene: TRBJ2-7; V gene: TRBV11-2; CDR3 protein: CASSPGTGGVGYEQYF
J gene: TRBJ2-5; V gene: TRBV29-1; CDR3 protein: CSVPPPRVARQETQYF
J gene: TRBJ2-1; V gene: TRBV10-2; CDR3 protein: CASSEPGDYNEQFF
J gene: TRBJ1-1; V gene: TRBV20-1; CDR3 protein: CSARTGQVVNTEAFF
J gene: TRBJ1-4; V gene: TRBV24-1; CDR3 protein: CATIGRGSEKLFF
J gene: TRBJ2-7; V gene: TRBV20-1; CDR3 protein: CSASWRGRFYEQYF
J gene: NA; V gene: TRBV9; CDR3 protein: CASSARDRDRRGEQYF
J gene: TRBJ1-1; V gene: TRBV29-1; CDR3 protein: CSAGLGVVTEAFF
J gene: TRBJ2-4; V gene: TRBV5-1; CDR3 protein: CASSLSEGRYIQYF
J gene: TRBJ2-5; V gene: TRBV29-1; CDR3 protein: CSALRAETQYF
J gene: TRBJ2-5; V gene: TRBV18; CDR3 protein: CASSPTSFETQYF
J gene: TRBJ1-1; V gene: TRBV20-1; CDR3 protein: CSARERPNAEAFF
J gene: TRBJ2-3; V gene: TRBV9; CDR3 protein: CASSVGPTPDTQYF
J gene: NA; V gene: TRBV20-1; CDR3 protein: CSARGDAGVEQYF
J gene: TRBJ2-7; V gene: TRBV7-9; CDR3 protein: CASSRGTGQLEQYF
J gene: TRBJ1-1; V gene: TRBV7-9; CDR3 protein: CASSRQGVTEAFF
J gene: TRBJ2-5; V gene: TRBV7-8; CDR3 protein: CASSLTTVETQYF
J gene: TRBJ2-3; V gene: TRBV20-1; CDR3 protein: CSASHLAGGGTDTQYF
J gene: TRBJ2-5; V gene: TRBV12-3/TRBV12-4; CDR3 protein: CASSFGGLAKGVKETQYF
J gene: TRBJ2-7; V gene: TRBV9; CDR3 protein: CASSVDVAGGSYEQYF
J gene: TRBJ1-5; V gene: TRBV20-1; CDR3 protein: CSAREDRGLLGNQPQHF
J gene: TRBJ1-4; V gene: TRBV4-1; CDR3 protein: CASSPEGTGAEKLFF
J gene: TRBJ2-3; V gene: TRBV5-1; CDR3 protein: CASSLAGTRGDTQYF
J gene: TRBJ2-7; V gene: TRBV20-1; CDR3 protein: CSARISRYEQYF
J gene: TRBJ1-2; V gene: TRBV10-3; CDR3 protein: CAISVDLLSGYGYTF
J gene: TRBJ1-5; V gene: TRBV7-9; CDR3 protein: CASSLGDRVPQPQHF
J gene: TRBJ2-4; V gene: TRBV5-5; CDR3 protein: CASSPLAGGANEQYF